These 8 T cell receptor beta chains came from one sample sequenced in a study of blood T cell repertoires in COVID-19 (dated by TCRdb to the early 2020s). Libraries were built with the immunoSEQ multiplex PCR assay. Here the immuneACCESS table is served through TCRdb, limited to in-frame sequences with V and J called. Missing clones are a known gap in these copies; in checked studies unresolved V genes cover under half, and the rest lacks a known reason. The sample data list about 210,000 clones, and about nine tenths of these were observed just once. The ten largest clonotypes hold 4% to 5.5% of the sample. The sequenced sample was peripheral blood. Receptor source: a woman aged 40 to 50 with acute or convalescent COVID-19.

The V and J genes are TRBV4-1 and TRBJ2-6; maybe TRBD1 (6 bases). The CDR3 loop spans 15 amino acids. Germline CDR1 MGHRA, CDR2 YSYEKL. The ends were cut back, 4 bases at V and 4 bases at J, with 11 bases in the middle. The CDR3, as DNA: TGCGCCAGCAGCCCTACAGGGATCGGGGCCAACGTCCTGACTTTC. Translating gives CASSPTGIGANVLTF.

With respect to this clone: One junction end disagrees with the germline gene, perhaps due to a read error. This CDR3 is also generated by other DNA sequences in the sample. Written as DNA, the CDR3 is TGTGCCAGCAGGGAGGTAGGAGAGACCCAATACTTC. It encodes CASREVGETQYF. The chain is built from TRBV2 and TRBJ2-5; TRBD2 is a possible D gene (5 bases). This CDR3 comprises 12 residues. CDR1 SNHLY and CDR2 FYNNEI come from the germline V gene.

The rearrangement uses TRBV5-4 and TRBJ2-7; TRBD2 might be the D (5 bases). The germline gives CDR1 SGHNT, CDR2 YYREEE (reference sequence). The V gene lost 6 bases and the J gene lost 5 bases, with 15 bases spanning the gap. This CDR3 has 13 residues. The CDR3 nucleotides read TGTGCCAGCAACGGGGTGCCCGGGAACGAGCAGTACGTC. Translating gives CASNGVPGNEQYV.

This rearrangement joins TRBV19 to TRBJ2-2; 9 bases line up with TRBD1. Germline lookup yields CDR1 LNHDA and CDR2 SQIVND (reference sequence). The CDR3 runs 16 residues. Trimming at V came to 6 bases and at J to 1 base, leaving 6 bases not matched to a gene. The CDR3 region is CASRHPGQGNTGELFF. As DNA, the CDR3 is TGTGCCAGTAGACACCCGGGACAGGGGAACACCGGGGAGCTGTTTTTT.

The chain has TRBV19 and TRBJ2-1; D is perhaps TRBD2 (6 bases). V lost 3 bases and J lost 10, with 16 bases in between. Germline CDR1 is LNHDA and CDR2 is SQIVND (reference sequence). This CDR3 has 14 residues. In DNA, the CDR3 is TGTGCCAGTAGTATCGGCGGGGCCTATGGGGAGCAGTTCTTC. Translation: CASSIGGAYGEQFF. The entire variable domain, with the rest obtained from reference TRBV19 and TRBJ2-1, is as follows: DGGITQSPKYLFRKEGQNVTLSCEQNLNHDAMYWYRQDPGQGLRLIYYSQIVNDFQKGDIAEGYSVSREKKESFPLTVTSAQKNPTAFYLCASSIGGAYGEQFFGPGTRLTVL.

The chain employs TRBV19 and TRBJ1-1, with 7 bases fitting TRBD1. CDR1 is LNHDA and CDR2 is SQIVND in the germline V gene (reference sequence). Trimming took 5 bases from V and 7 from J; bases not matched to a gene: 13. This CDR3 spans 15 amino acids. The CDR3 region is CASSSYRDSNFEAFF. In DNA, the CDR3 is TGTGCCAGTAGTTCCTACCGGGACAGTAATTTTGAAGCTTTCTTT.

This chain links TRBV24-1 with TRBJ1-1; 8 bases match TRBD1. V gave up 8 bases and J gave up 1 base; unmatched junction bases: 2. This CDR3 contains 13 residues. Germline V lookup: CDR1 KGHDR, CDR2 SFDVKD. In nucleotides, the CDR3 is TGTGCCACCACCGGGACAGGGAACACTGAAGCTTTCTTT. The encoded protein is CATTGTGNTEAFF.

The chain recombines TRBV4-2 with TRBJ2-1, with 11 bases that match TRBD2. There are 17 residues in the CDR3. The V segment lost 0 bases and the J segment 9 bases; nucleotides outside the gene matches: 10. Germline V gene data show CDR1 as LGHNA and CDR2 as YNFKEQ. This chain's CDR3 is CASSQDIAGGWRSEQFF. CDR3 nucleotide sequence: TGTGCCAGCAGCCAAGATATAGCGGGGGGGTGGCGTAGTGAGCAGTTCTTC.